The TCR beta chain under discussion was sequenced for a study of shared T cell receptors in the human thymus. The V and J ends lost 0 bases and 5 bases respectively, with 8 bases between them. CDR1 is LNHNV, CDR2 YYDKDF, per germline (reference sequence). The CDR3 runs 13 residues. The data were produced by immunoSEQ multiplex PCR, yet TCRdb's version contains in-frame clones alone and is incomplete. The data contain over 650,000 clones, about 87% of them seen just once; the ten biggest clones take up roughly 0.0094%. This sample also appeared in a second study, on human thymus T cells. As that study records: Thymic tissue was derived from resections collected during corrective heart surgery.

The sequence came from a boy in the first two years of life with a congenital heart defect. V usage is TRBV15 and J usage is TRBJ2-7; no clear D. The sample was thymocytes. CDR3 protein: CATSRDPANEQYF. CDR3 nucleotide sequence: TGTGCCACCAGCAGAGATCCAGCGAACGAGCAGTACTTC.